The next 20 T cell receptor beta chains were all read from a single sample in a study of cytomegalovirus exposure and HLA in healthy donors. Use of 60 Vbeta and 13 Jbeta primers characterized the PCR. Method: immunoSEQ multiplex PCR; TCRdb's copy keeps in-frame clones and lacks some. The data contain around 97,000 clones, around two thirds of them singletons. The sequenced sample was PBMCs. The receptors were sampled from a woman aged 45-65 years in good health and CMV-seronegative.

The CDR3 is CASSVAGNGELFF. The CDR3 DNA sequence: TGTGCCAGCAGCGTAGCCGGGAACGGGGAGCTGTTTTTT. The gene calls are TRBV9 and TRBJ2-2; possibly TRBD2 for D (5 bases). Trimming removed 0 bases at V and 7 bases at J, with 7 bases between. This CDR3 comprises 13 residues. Germline assignment: CDR1 SGDLS and CDR2 YYNGEE.

The chain is built from TRBV28 and TRBJ2-5; 7 bases line up with TRBD1. The CDR3 loop spans 15 amino acids. The J segment lost 1 base and the V segment lost 8 bases, leaving 10 bases of the junction unmatched. Germline loops: CDR1 MDHEN, CDR2 SYDVKM. This chain's CDR3 is CASRGVGQAQETQYF. The CDR3 DNA follows: TGTGCCAGCCGCGGCGTCGGACAGGCCCAAGAGACCCAGTACTTC.

The V gene is TRBV30, the J gene TRBJ1-1; no clear D. Per germline, CDR1 GTSNPN and CDR2 SVGIG (reference sequence). The V end was cut by 3 bases, the J end by 4 bases, with 6 bases between. The CDR3 runs to 11 residues. In DNA, the CDR3 is TGTGCCTGGAGACACCTCACTGAAGCTTTCTTT. Protein: CAWRHLTEAFF.

This chain uses TRBV7-9 with TRBJ2-1; D unresolved. V lost 3 bases, J lost 4 bases, and 10 bases lay in between. The CDR3 is made up of 14 amino acids. CDR1 and CDR2 from the germline V gene are SEHNR and FQNEAQ (reference sequence). Written as DNA, the CDR3 is TGTGCCAGCAGCTTTGCCAGTCCTTACAATGAGCAGTTCTTC. Residues: CASSFASPYNEQFF.

The rearrangement joins TRBV4-2 to TRBJ1-3; D unclear. V dropped 0 bases and J dropped 4 bases, with 13 bases sitting between them. The germline V gene has CDR1 LGHNA and CDR2 YNFKEQ. The CDR3 covers 16 residues. CDR3 nucleotides: TGTGCCAGCAGCCAAGATTTATGGGAGTTAGGAAACACCATATATTTT. Translated, it gives CASSQDLWELGNTIYF.

The genes are TRBV7-9 and TRBJ2-1, with a weak D call TRBD2 (6 bases). From germline, CDR1 is SEHNR and CDR2 FQNEAQ (reference sequence). V dropped 0 bases and J dropped 9 bases, with 6 bases sitting between them. The CDR3 runs to 12 residues. The CDR3 spells CASSLASGEQFF. The CDR3 nucleotides are TGTGCCAGCAGCTTAGCTAGCGGTGAGCAGTTCTTC. Variable domain in full (rest from reference TRBV7-9 and TRBJ2-1): DTGVSQNPRHKITKRGQNVTFRCDPISEHNRLYWYRQTLGQGPEFLTYFQNEAQLEKSRLLSDRFSAERPKGSFSTLEIQRTEQGDSAMYLCASSLASGEQFFGPGTRLTVL.

V usage is TRBV4-2 and J usage is TRBJ1-2; 10 bases line up with TRBD1. V shed 4 bases and J 3 bases; nucleotides not matched to a gene: 2. CDR1 and CDR2 from the germline V gene are LGHNA and YNFKEQ. The CDR3 is 14 residues long. The DNA of the CDR3 is TGTGCCAGCAGCCCGACAGGGGGCGACTATGGCTACACCTTC. It translates to CASSPTGGDYGYTF.

V and J are TRBV7-9 and TRBJ2-3; 7 bases are shared with TRBD2. Germline V gene sequence: CDR1 SEHNR, CDR2 FQNEAQ (reference sequence). CDR3 length: 14 amino acids. V shed 5 bases, J shed 2 bases, and the junction held 4 bases outside the gene matches. CDR3 residues: CASSRRDYTDTQYF. CDR3 coding DNA: TGTGCCAGCAGCCGCCGGGACTACACAGATACGCAGTATTTT. Combining the CDR3 with reference TRBV7-9 and TRBJ2-3 gives the whole variable domain DTGVSQNPRHKITKRGQNVTFRCDPISEHNRLYWYRQTLGQGPEFLTYFQNEAQLEKSRLLSDRFSAERPKGSFSTLEIQRTEQGDSAMYLCASSRRDYTDTQYFGPGTRLTVL.

This clone was picked up a small number of times. The gene calls are TRBV7-8 and TRBJ2-3, with D tentatively TRBD2 (5 bases). The germline V and J ends were trimmed by 3 bases and 6 bases, with 16 bases remaining between them. The CDR3 is 15 amino acids. CDR1 SGHVS and CDR2 FQNEAQ come from the germline V gene. This CDR3 reads CASSFEGLLTDTQYF. In DNA form, the CDR3 reads TGTGCCAGCAGCTTTGAAGGACTCCTCACGGATACGCAGTATTTT.

This chain uses TRBV10-1 with TRBJ2-3; possible D gene TRBD1, 6 bases. The germline V gene encodes CDR1 WNHNN and CDR2 SYGVQD (reference sequence). The V and J ends lost 5 bases and 0 bases respectively, with 9 bases between them. The CDR3 totals 14 residues. The CDR3 nucleotides read TGCGCCAGCAGTCGGACAGCTAGCACAGATACGCAGTATTTT. Amino acid sequence: CASSRTASTDTQYF.

The rearrangement uses TRBV19 and TRBJ1-1, with D perhaps matching TRBD1 (5 bases). Trimming left V 7 bases short and J 1 base short, with 13 bases between. The germline V gene has CDR1 LNHDA and CDR2 SQIVND (reference sequence). The CDR3 loop spans 14 amino acids. In nucleotides, the CDR3 is TGTGCCAGTATCCCGACAGCGAGGAACACTGAAGCTTTCTTT. As protein: CASIPTARNTEAFF.

V and J are TRBV7-9 and TRBJ1-1, with a possible D match to TRBD1 (6 bases). There are 13 residues in the CDR3. Per the germline V gene, CDR1 is SEHNR and CDR2 is FQNEAQ (reference sequence). Trimming left V 6 bases short and J 8 bases short, with 16 bases between. CDR3: CASRIAGAGEAFF. The CDR3 DNA sequence: TGTGCCAGCAGGATTGCGGGGGCGGGGGAAGCTTTCTTT.

CDR3 loop: CASRRAADREISYEQYF. The CDR3 DNA is TGCGCCAGCAGACGAGCGGCAGACAGGGAAATTTCCTACGAGCAGTACTTC. The chain links TRBV5-1 to TRBJ2-7, with 7 positions matching TRBD1. V was pared by 5 bases and J by 1 base, with 15 bases of the junction left unmatched. The CDR3 length is 17 residues. Germline-derived CDR1 and CDR2 are SGHRS and YFSETQ.

This chain connects TRBV7-8 to TRBJ2-1; 13 bases fit TRBD2. Germline loops: CDR1 SGHVS, CDR2 FQNEAQ. The CDR3 is 16 residues long. Germline trimming cut 2 bases from V and 4 bases from J; bases unmatched to any gene: 2. The CDR3 DNA sequence: TGTGCCAGCAGCTTACCGGGACTAGCGGGATACAATGAGCAGTTCTTC. Translating gives CASSLPGLAGYNEQFF. The whole variable domain, remainder taken from reference TRBV7-8 and TRBJ2-1, is GAGVSQSPRYKVAKRGQDVALRCDPISGHVSLFWYQQALGQGPEFLTYFQNEAQLDKSGLPSDRFFAERPEGSVSTLKIQRTQQEDSAVYLCASSLPGLAGYNEQFFGPGTRLTVL.

This clone occurred once. V usage is TRBV11-2 and J usage is TRBJ1-2; D unclear. The V and J ends lost 4 bases and 8 bases respectively, with 8 bases between them. From germline, CDR1 is SGHAT and CDR2 FQNNGV. This CDR3 has 11 amino acids. DNA of the CDR3: TGTGCCAGCAGCTCAGGATGGGGCTACACCTTC. Translated, it gives CASSSGWGYTF. The whole variable domain, filled in from reference TRBV11-2 and TRBJ1-2, reads EAGVAQSPRYKIIEKRQSVAFWCNPISGHATLYWYQQILGQGPKLLIQFQNNGVVDDSQLPKDRFSAERLKGVDSTLKIQPAKLEDSAVYLCASSSGWGYTFGSGTRLTVV.

This chain connects TRBV7-3 to TRBJ2-2, with D tentatively TRBD2 (6 bases). The CDR3 extends over 16 amino acids. Trimming removed 7 bases at V and 5 bases at J, with 20 bases between. Germline loops: CDR1 SGHTA, CDR2 FQGTGA. Here the CDR3 reads CASTVVGGIPTGELFF. CDR3 DNA sequence: TGTGCCAGCACCGTCGTTGGGGGGATTCCAACCGGGGAGCTGTTTTTT. Filled out from reference TRBV7-3 and TRBJ2-2, the complete variable domain reads GAGVSQTPSNKVTEKGKYVELRCDPISGHTALYWYRQSLGQGPEFLIYFQGTGAADDSGLPNDRFFAVRPEGSVSTLKIQRTERGDSAVYLCASTVVGGIPTGELFFGEGSRLTVL.

This chain joins TRBV25-1 and TRBJ1-2, with a tentative D call TRBD1 (5 bases). The CDR3 is 13 residues long. Germline CDR1 and CDR2: MGHDK and SYGVNS. V was clipped by 3 bases and J by 2 bases, with 7 bases between them. CDR3 residues: CASSETVNYGYTF. CDR3 bases: TGTGCCAGCAGTGAGACAGTAAACTATGGCTACACCTTC.

The chain recombines TRBV5-1 with TRBJ2-7, with TRBD1 matching 10 bases. The CDR3 spans 15 residues. Germline V gene lookup returns CDR1 SGHRS and CDR2 YFSETQ. Germline trimming cut 4 bases from V and 3 bases from J; bases unmatched to any gene: 7. The CDR3 nucleotides read TGCGCCAGCAGCATCACCGGGACAGGGGTCTACGAGCAGTACTTC. Amino acids: CASSITGTGVYEQYF.

The rearrangement uses TRBV19 and TRBJ2-6; possibly TRBD1 for D (5 bases). The CDR3 runs 13 residues. Germline CDR1 and CDR2: LNHDA and SQIVND (reference sequence). V shed 9 bases and J shed 2 bases, with 8 bases lying between them. CDR3 in amino acids: CASRVAGANVLTF. In DNA, the CDR3 is TGTGCCAGCAGGGTCGCTGGGGCCAACGTCCTGACTTTC.

Comments on this clone: Additional DNA sequences in this sample encode the identical CDR3. The chain employs TRBV6-1 and TRBJ2-5, with 7 bases that match TRBD1. This CDR3 has 13 amino acids. Germline CDR1 MNHNS, CDR2 SASEGT. V lost 10 bases, J lost 3 bases, and 8 bases stayed unmatched. The CDR3 DNA reads as TGTGCCACTACGACAGGGTCAAAAGAGACCCAGTACTTC. It encodes CATTTGSKETQYF.